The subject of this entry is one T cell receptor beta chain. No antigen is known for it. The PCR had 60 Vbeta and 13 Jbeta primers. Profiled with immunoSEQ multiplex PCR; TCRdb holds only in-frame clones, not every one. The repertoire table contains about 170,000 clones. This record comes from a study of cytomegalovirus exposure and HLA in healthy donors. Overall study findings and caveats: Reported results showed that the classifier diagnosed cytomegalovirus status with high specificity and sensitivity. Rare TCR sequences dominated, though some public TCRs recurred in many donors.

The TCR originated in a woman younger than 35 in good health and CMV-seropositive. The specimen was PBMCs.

In nucleotides, the CDR3 is TGTGCCAGCAGCTCCTCTCCGGGGGGTACCACAGATACGCAGTATTTT. Amino acid sequence: CASSSSPGGTTDTQYF. This chain uses TRBV7-6 with TRBJ2-3; 7 bases are a match to TRBD2. Germline V gives CDR1 SGHVS, CDR2 FNYEAQ. With 4 bases clipped from V and 2 bases from J, the junction kept 9 bases outside the gene matches. The CDR3 extends over 16 amino acids.